The text below deals with one T cell receptor beta chain. Its antigen remains unidentified. The data were taken from a study of identical twins' blood T cells. Study-wide points: Abundant TCRbeta CDR3s overlapped more between twins than with unrelated donors.

Both ends of each TCR cDNA library bore sample-specific barcodes. TCRdb fed the 5' RACE reads into MiXCR, producing one record per CDR3 protein. The sample holds 350,000 to 400,000 distinct CDR3 sequences, more than 25% seen once. The V gene's germline CDR1 is SGHDT and CDR2 YYEEEE. This CDR3 comprises 12 residues. V dropped 4 bases and J dropped 2 bases, with 7 bases sitting between them. Sequencing was carried out using PBMCs. The chain is built from TRBV5-6 and TRBJ2-7; D is uncertain. The sequence came from a woman aged 18 to 55 in good health. CDR3 amino acids: CASSTVTYEQYF. The CDR3 DNA reads as TGTGCCAGCAGCACCGTTACCTACGAGCAGTACTTC.